This T cell receptor beta chain appears in the sequencing data of a study of cytomegalovirus exposure and HLA in healthy donors. Findings and caveats of the study: The majority of CMV-associated TCR beta chains were reported as apparently HLA-restricted in a later analysis. Reports described diagnosis of cytomegalovirus status by the classifier as highly specific and sensitive.

The PCR was carried out with 60 Vbeta primers and 13 Jbeta primers. Profiling relied on immunoSEQ multiplex PCR, and the TCRdb table lists in-frame clones only, not all of them. The sample gives some 110,000 clones, approximately 70% of which show up once; around 8.2% is in the top ten. Healthy bone marrow donors formed the donor group. The study sampled nominally healthy donors, though unrecorded immune exposures were likely. Of note for this clone: Its antigen is still unknown. Other DNA sequences of this sample code for an identical CDR3.

The length of the CDR3 is 16 residues. Germline V gene sequence: CDR1 MNHEY, CDR2 SMNVEV (reference sequence). V gave up 6 bases and J gave up 5 bases, with 21 bases separating them. The sequence came from a man younger than 40 in good health and CMV-seropositive. Sequencing was carried out using PBMCs. J is TRBJ2-3 and V is TRBV27; perhaps TRBD2 as D (5 bases). CDR3 DNA: TGTGCCAGCAGATCTAAGTACGGACTGGCGTTAGATACGCAGTATTTT. Translating gives CASRSKYGLALDTQYF.